These 8 T cell receptor beta chains originate from one sample sequenced in a study of CD8 T cells in Susac syndrome. Reverse transcription of about 0.5 to 1 ug RNA was carried out with random hexamers. TCRdb re-analysed the immunoSEQ multiplex PCR reads in MiXCR, keeping a single row per CDR3 protein. The data hold some 200,000 distinct CDR3 sequences, with about 93% observed a single time. What was sequenced was CD8+ T cells from PBMCs. Receptors were obtained from a human donor with multiple sclerosis.

This clonotype was detected once. The J gene is TRBJ2-1, the V gene TRBV20-1, with a possible D match to TRBD2 (5 bases). V lost 0 bases and J 2 bases, leaving 8 bases between the germline ends. CDR1 is DFQATT and CDR2 is SNEGSKA in the germline V gene (reference sequence). The CDR3 extends over 14 amino acids. The CDR3 is CSARDTGTYNEQFF. The CDR3 nucleotides are TGCAGTGCTAGAGATACGGGAACCTACAATGAGCAGTTCTTC.

This chain links TRBV29-1 with TRBJ1-5, with D unclear. Trimming took off 6 bases at V and 3 bases at J, with 24 bases between the two ends. The germline gives CDR1 SQVTM, CDR2 ANQGSEA. The CDR3 length is 17 residues. CDR3: CSVVVTAREANNQPQHF. The CDR3 DNA follows: TGCAGCGTGGTTGTGACCGCGCGAGAGGCCAACAATCAGCCCCAGCATTTT.

The chain employs TRBV12-3 or TRBV12-4 and TRBJ2-2, with 9 bases identical to TRBD1. Trimming removed 6 bases from V and 4 bases from J; junction bases left unmatched: 18. This CDR3 has 19 amino acids. The CDR3 protein is CASSLNIITGGVRTGELFF. The CDR3 DNA sequence: TGTGCCAGCAGCCTTAACATAATTACAGGGGGCGTCCGCACCGGGGAGCTGTTTTTT.

The chain has TRBV9 and TRBJ2-2, with D tentatively TRBD1 or TRBD2 (5 bases each). CDR1 and CDR2 from the germline V gene are SGDLS and YYNGEE. This CDR3 is built from 14 residues. V shed 0 bases and J shed 6 bases, with 9 bases lying between them. The CDR3 reads CASSVGGEAGELFF. The CDR3 DNA is TGTGCCAGCAGCGTAGGAGGGGAAGCCGGGGAGCTGTTTTTT.

V gene TRBV6-1 combines with J gene TRBJ1-1; D uncertain. Germline CDR1 MNHNS, CDR2 SASEGT. The CDR3 is 13 amino acids. Between the trimmed V and J ends, which lost 2 bases and 2 bases, there was a span of 6 bases. DNA of the CDR3: TGTGCCAGCAGTGAATGGACTAACACTGAAGCTTTCTTT. This sequence encodes CASSEWTNTEAFF.

The DNA of the CDR3 is TGCAGTGCTCTCAGACTTGCCACTAGCGGAGCCCCTAGCTCCTACGAGCAGTACTTC. Translated: CSALRLATSGAPSSYEQYF. The rearrangement links TRBV20-1 to TRBJ2-7; 8 nucleotides line up with TRBD2. The length of the CDR3 is 19 residues. V lost 5 bases to trimming and J lost 0 bases; unmatched junction nucleotides: 21. The germline CDR1 and CDR2 sequences are DFQATT and SNEGSKA (reference sequence).

J is TRBJ1-2 and V is TRBV4-3, with D uncertain. CDR1 is LGHNA and CDR2 is YSLEER in the germline V gene. The V gene lost 0 bases and the J gene lost 5 bases, with 7 bases spanning the gap. The CDR3 totals 13 residues. The CDR3 sequence: CASSQEPQYGYTF. CDR3 in DNA: TGCGCCAGCAGCCAAGAACCGCAATATGGCTACACCTTC.

The chain links TRBV7-9 to TRBJ2-7; TRBD2 matches at 7 bases. The CDR3 spans 15 residues. V gave up 5 bases and J gave up 1 base; unmatched junction bases: 8. Germline V gene sequence: CDR1 SEHNR, CDR2 FQNEAQ (reference sequence). The CDR3 bases are TGTGCCAGCAGCCCCTGGGGAGGGCCATCCTACGAGCAGTACTTC. Its translation: CASSPWGGPSYEQYF.